Below, 5 T cell receptor beta chains from the same sample are listed, as sequenced in a study of T cell changes during pregnancy in multiple sclerosis. Profiled with immunoSEQ multiplex PCR; TCRdb holds only in-frame clones, not every one. This sample carries about 120,000 clones, 90% to 95% of them seen once, and the ten largest clones take less than 7.5%. The sequenced sample was peripheral blood, obtained before pregnancy. The source of these receptors is a female donor with multiple sclerosis, enrolled in a pregnancy study.

V is TRBV7-9 and J is TRBJ2-5; 9 bases are a match to TRBD2. The CDR3 consists of 16 residues. J was trimmed by 5 bases and V by 0 bases; bases with no gene match: 7. Germline values: CDR1 SEHNR, CDR2 FQNEAQ (reference sequence). Here the CDR3 reads CASSLALAGDGETQYF. Written as DNA, the CDR3 is TGTGCCAGCAGCTTAGCTTTAGCGGGAGATGGGGAGACCCAGTACTTC. The full variable domain, in which reference TRBV7-9 and TRBJ2-5 provide the parts outside the CDR3, is DTGVSQNPRHKITKRGQNVTFRCDPISEHNRLYWYRQTLGQGPEFLTYFQNEAQLEKSRLLSDRFSAERPKGSFSTLEIQRTEQGDSAMYLCASSLALAGDGETQYFGPGTRLLVL.

The chain links TRBV27 to TRBJ1-2, with 9 bases matching TRBD1. The V gene end was trimmed by 6 bases and the J gene end by 7 bases; junction bases not matched to a gene: 3. The CDR3 spans 12 residues. Germline V gives CDR1 MNHEY, CDR2 SMNVEV (reference sequence). The CDR3 nucleotides are TGTGCCAGCAGACAGGGGGCGGGTGGCTACACCTTC. Its protein is CASRQGAGGYTF.

The CDR3, as DNA: TGTGCCAGCTCAGTTAGCGCCAATTCGTACGGAAACACCATATATTTT. It specifies CASSVSANSYGNTIYF. V usage is TRBV18 and J usage is TRBJ1-3; D unclear. Germline lookup yields CDR1 KGHSH and CDR2 LQKENI. This CDR3 has 16 residues. The ends were cut back, 5 bases at V and 4 bases at J, with 18 bases in the middle.

The chain links TRBV6-1 to TRBJ2-1; 8 nucleotides line up with TRBD1. J lost 10 bases, V lost 6 bases, and 11 bases had no gene match. CDR3 length: 14 amino acids. CDR1 and CDR2 (germline): MNHNS, SASEGT. CDR3 sequence: CASRGGQAKWEQFF. The CDR3 region has the DNA TGTGCCAGCAGGGGGGGACAGGCCAAATGGGAGCAGTTCTTC.

The table lists this clone with a count of one. The V and J genes are TRBV28 and TRBJ2-3, with 9 positions matching TRBD1. The J segment lost 5 bases and the V segment lost 5 bases, leaving 8 bases of the junction unmatched. The CDR3 is made up of 15 amino acids. Germline V CDR1 and CDR2: MDHEN, SYDVKM. The CDR3 here is CASSPRTGVGDTQYF. The CDR3 region has the DNA TGTGCCAGCAGTCCCCGGACAGGGGTTGGAGATACGCAGTATTTT.